The 22 T cell receptor beta chains below all came from one sample that was sequenced in a study of blood T cell repertoires in COVID-19. This table comes from immunoSEQ multiplex PCR, and its TCRdb copy is limited to in-frame clones, with some not included. The table lists 130,000 or so clones, approximately 87% of them singletons. The sequenced sample was peripheral blood. The receptors were gathered from a woman between 45 and 60 years old with acute or convalescent COVID-19.

Here the CDR3 DNA reads TGCGCCAGCAGCCCCCCCGGTTTTTTAATCAACAATGAGCAGTTCTTC. As protein: CASSPPGFLINNEQFF. V gene TRBV5-1 combines with J gene TRBJ2-1; unclear D gene. Germline V gene sequence: CDR1 SGHRS, CDR2 YFSETQ. The ends were cut back, 4 bases at V and 5 bases at J, with 19 bases in the middle. The CDR3 is 16 amino acids.

The chain employs TRBV10-3 and TRBJ2-3, with 9 bases fitting TRBD2. V shed 3 bases, J shed 4 bases, and the junction held 5 bases outside the gene matches. The CDR3 has 15 residues. The germline V gene has CDR1 ENHRY and CDR2 SYGVKD. The CDR3 DNA follows: TGTGCCATCAGTGACCTAGCGGGATCTGCAGATACGCAGTATTTT. Its protein is CAISDLAGSADTQYF.

The gene calls are TRBV4-3 and TRBJ2-1; 10 bases map to TRBD2. From germline, CDR1 is LGHNA and CDR2 YSLEER. This CDR3 has 16 residues. With 0 bases clipped from V and 9 bases from J, the junction kept 8 bases outside the gene matches. Here the CDR3 reads CASSQDSGLAGVEQFF. In DNA form, the CDR3 reads TGCGCCAGCAGCCAAGATTCGGGGCTAGCGGGAGTTGAGCAGTTCTTC.

This clone was recorded only once. The chain carries TRBV4-1 and TRBJ2-7; possibly TRBD1 for D (5 bases). CDR1 and CDR2 from the germline V gene are MGHRA and YSYEKL. The CDR3 runs 14 residues. Trimming pared 6 bases from V and 1 base from J, leaving 13 bases between. The CDR3 DNA sequence: TGCGCCAGCAGTCAGGGAAAGGGTTCCTACGAGCAGTACTTC. Residues: CASSQGKGSYEQYF.

The J gene is TRBJ2-1, the V gene TRBV6-2 or TRBV6-3, with D tentatively TRBD1 (6 bases). Germline V lookup: CDR1 MNHEY, CDR2 SVGEGT. The V end was cut by 2 bases, the J end by 8 bases, with 10 bases between. The CDR3 contains 13 residues. CDR3 coding DNA: TGTGCCAGCAGTTACGCCAGGGGTTATGAGCAGTTCTTC. Protein product: CASSYARGYEQFF.

The chain recombines TRBV6-2 or TRBV6-3 with TRBJ1-5; D gene ambiguous. Trimming removed 5 bases from V and 0 bases from J, with 8 bases in between. This CDR3 is built from 14 residues. Germline assignment: CDR1 MNHEY and CDR2 SVGEGT. In DNA form, the CDR3 reads TGTGCCAGCAGTCTCCTTCCTAGCAATCAGCCCCAGCATTTT. Protein product: CASSLLPSNQPQHF.

The chain uses TRBV4-3 and TRBJ1-1; weak D call: TRBD1 (6 bases). V lost 3 bases and J lost 6, with 14 bases in between. CDR3 length: 14 amino acids. CDR1 and CDR2 from the germline V gene are LGHNA and YSLEER. The CDR3 bases are TGCGCCAGCAGCCAGGCCAGGGGTTTTGCTGAAGCTTTCTTT. Translating it yields CASSQARGFAEAFF.

The rearrangement uses TRBV5-1 and TRBJ1-3; 8 bases agree with TRBD1. The CDR3 sequence is 14 residues long. Unmatched junction bases numbered 7, after V lost 4 bases and J lost 7 bases. The germline V gene encodes CDR1 SGHRS and CDR2 YFSETQ. Here the CDR3 reads CASSPGQGWNTIYF. Here the CDR3 DNA reads TGCGCCAGCAGCCCAGGACAGGGATGGAACACCATATATTTT.

The chain has TRBV28 and TRBJ1-1, with 10 bases matching TRBD1. From germline, CDR1 is MDHEN and CDR2 SYDVKM. Trimming at V came to 5 bases and at J to 5 bases, leaving 5 bases not matched to a gene. The CDR3 runs to 14 residues. CDR3 in DNA: TGTGCCAGCAGTGGGGACAGGGGTTCTACTGAAGCTTTCTTT. Amino acids: CASSGDRGSTEAFF.

This sequence joins TRBV5-6 and TRBJ1-2; D is ambiguous. CDR3 length equals 17 residues. V lost 5 bases and J 0 bases, leaving 20 bases between the germline ends. Germline V CDR1 and CDR2: SGHDT, YYEEEE. The DNA for the CDR3 is TGTGCCAGCAGACTGACCGGAAGCGGCGGTGCTAACTATGGCTACACCTTC. The encoded protein is CASRLTGSGGANYGYTF. The full variable domain, its missing parts supplied by reference TRBV5-6 and TRBJ1-2, is DAGVTQSPTHLIKTRGQQVTLRCSPKSGHDTVSWYQQALGQGPQFIFQYYEEEERQRGNFPDRFSGHQFPNYSSELNVNALLLGDSALYLCASRLTGSGGANYGYTFGSGTRLTVV.

The chain carries TRBV18 and TRBJ2-7, with D tentatively TRBD2 (5 bases). V was cut by 3 bases and J by 4 bases, with 16 bases left in between. This CDR3 has 15 amino acids. Germline V gives CDR1 KGHSH, CDR2 LQKENI. Here the CDR3 reads CASSPGERQVYEQYF. The CDR3 DNA reads TGTGCCAGCTCACCTGGCGAGCGGCAGGTATACGAGCAGTACTTC. Full variable domain (remainder filled in from reference TRBV18 and TRBJ2-7): NAGVMQNPRHLVRRRGQEARLRCSPMKGHSHVYWYRQLPEEGLKFMVYLQKENIIDESGMPKERFSAEFPKEGPSILRIQQVVRGDSAAYFCASSPGERQVYEQYFGPGTRLTVT.

CDR3 DNA sequence: TGTGCCAGCAGTCAAAGACAGGGCAATGAGCAGTTCTTC. Amino acids: CASSQRQGNEQFF. The chain has TRBV2 and TRBJ2-1; the match to TRBD1 covers 7 bases. V lost 5 bases and J lost 6; bases outside the gene matches: 4. CDR1 SNHLY and CDR2 FYNNEI come from the germline V gene. CDR3 length: 13 residues.

The V and J genes are TRBV19 and TRBJ1-6; 7 positions match TRBD1. Looked up from germline, CDR1 is LNHDA and CDR2 is SQIVND (reference sequence). The CDR3 totals 13 residues. V lost 9 bases, J lost 4 bases, and 3 bases stayed unmatched. The CDR3 loop is CASQGQYNSPLHF. The CDR3 region has the DNA TGTGCCAGCCAGGGACAGTATAATTCACCCCTCCACTTT.

The chain has TRBV24-1 and TRBJ2-7, with 7 bases matching TRBD1. Germline V CDR1 and CDR2: KGHDR, SFDVKD. The V gene end was trimmed by 4 bases and the J gene end by 3 bases; junction bases not matched to a gene: 8. CDR3 length: 15 residues. CDR3 DNA: TGTGCCACCAGTGACCCTGGGTCAGGGGGCTACGAGCAGTACTTC. Translating it yields CATSDPGSGGYEQYF.

The sample holds a few counts of this clone. The V and J genes are TRBV14 and TRBJ2-1; 7 bases agree with TRBD2. CDR1 is SGHDN and CDR2 is FVKESK in the germline V gene. V shed 0 bases and J 9 bases; nucleotides not matched to a gene: 2. CDR3 length: 13 residues. In DNA form, the CDR3 reads TGTGCCAGCAGCCAAGATTGGGGGGGTGAGCAGTTCTTC. It encodes CASSQDWGGEQFF.

The J gene is TRBJ2-2, the V gene TRBV5-1, with D possibly TRBD1 on 5 matching bases. The CDR3 is 13 residues long. Between the trimmed V and J ends, which lost 5 bases and 3 bases, there was a span of 8 bases. Germline V CDR1 and CDR2: SGHRS, YFSETQ. The CDR3: CASRLQDTGELFF. The DNA for the CDR3 is TGCGCCAGCAGACTACAGGACACCGGGGAGCTGTTTTTT.

To note about this clone: This specimen includes other DNA sequences encoding the same CDR3. V usage is TRBV7-6 and J usage is TRBJ1-5; D call uncertain. Deletions cut 3 bases from V and 3 bases from J, with 6 bases between. The CDR3 totals 13 residues. Germline loops: CDR1 SGHVS, CDR2 FNYEAQ. Here the CDR3 DNA reads TGTGCCAGCAGCTTGGCAATCAATCAGCCCCAGCATTTT. Translating it yields CASSLAINQPQHF.

V and J are TRBV7-9 and TRBJ1-2; D is unresolved. Germline assignment: CDR1 SEHNR and CDR2 FQNEAQ (reference sequence). V lost 2 bases and J lost 6, with 7 bases in between. The CDR3 totals 12 residues. In DNA form, the CDR3 reads TGTGCCAGCAGCTTACAGGCTGATGGCTACACCTTC. It is translated as CASSLQADGYTF.

The J gene is TRBJ2-7, the V gene TRBV7-8, with D possibly TRBD2 on 6 matching bases. V dropped 1 base and J dropped 2 bases, with 12 bases sitting between them. The CDR3 extends over 15 amino acids. The germline gives CDR1 SGHVS, CDR2 FQNEAQ. The DNA for the CDR3 is TGTGCCAGCAGCTTAGGGCAGGGAGGAACCTACGAGCAGTACTTC. Encoded protein: CASSLGQGGTYEQYF.

This chain links TRBV7-2 with TRBJ2-7; possibly TRBD1 for D (6 bases). This CDR3 is built from 15 residues. Trimming removed 1 base from V and 3 bases from J, with 13 bases in between. Germline loops: CDR1 SGHTA, CDR2 FQGNSA. CDR3 sequence: CASSLGTESFYEQYF. The CDR3 bases are TGTGCCAGCAGCTTAGGGACAGAGTCGTTCTACGAGCAGTACTTC. The full variable domain, completed using reference TRBV7-2 and TRBJ2-7, is GAGVSQSPSNKVTEKGKDVELRCDPISGHTALYWYRQSLGQGLEFLIYFQGNSAPDKSGLPSDRFSAERTGGSVSTLTIQRTQQEDSAVYLCASSLGTESFYEQYFGPGTRLTVT.

CDR3 protein: CATSESSGGSTGELFF. CDR3 nucleotides: TGTGCCACCAGTGAGTCATCAGGGGGTAGCACCGGGGAGCTGTTTTTT. The chain employs TRBV24-1 and TRBJ2-2; 7 bases are a match to TRBD1. The length of the CDR3 is 16 residues. The V gene end was trimmed by 4 bases and the J gene end by 4 bases; junction bases not matched to a gene: 8. Germline V lookup: CDR1 KGHDR, CDR2 SFDVKD.

The V call is TRBV9, the J call TRBJ2-7; weak D call: TRBD1 (5 bases). The V end lost 2 bases, the J end lost 2 bases, and 11 bases lay between the germline ends. CDR1 is SGDLS, CDR2 YYNGEE, per germline. The CDR3 contains 14 residues. Here the CDR3 reads CASSVGQGPYEQYF. The CDR3 nucleotides are TGTGCCAGCAGCGTCGGGCAGGGCCCCTACGAGCAGTACTTC. Drawing the rest from reference TRBV9 and TRBJ2-7, the complete variable domain is DSGVTQTPKHLITATGQRVTLRCSPRSGDLSVYWYQQSLDQGLQFLIQYYNGEERAKGNILERFSAQQFPDLHSELNLSSLELGDSALYFCASSVGQGPYEQYFGPGTRLTVT.